This TCR beta chain was captured by sequencing in a study of Ad26.COV2.S vaccination and SARS-CoV-2 variants. As for the study in general: Into the muscle, Ad26.COV2.S was dosed once or twice, 56 days apart.

Stated treatment: roughly 18 received Ad26.COV2.S at low or high dose, single or two shots; roughly five received placebo; per-sample allocation not given. All samples were drawn on day 63, counting from the first vaccine or placebo injection. Germline CDR1 reads MNHEY; CDR2 reads SVGAGI. V dropped 2 bases and J dropped 4; count of bases not matched to a gene: 10. CDR3 length: 16 amino acids. Clones were read by immunoSEQ multiplex PCR, and TCRdb kept only the in-frame ones, dropping some. There are some 410,000 clones in the sample; about 92% occur only once, and approximately 1.6% lies in the top ten.

This clonotype originated in a person between 18 and 65 years old who received the Ad26.COV2.S COVID-19 vaccine or a placebo. The rearrangement joins TRBV6-5 to TRBJ2-7, with TRBD1 matching 8 bases. The sequencing used peripheral blood, collected in a trial of Ad26.COV2.S vaccine versus placebo. In DNA, the CDR3 is TGTGCCAGCAGTTACGTGGTACCGGACAGGGAGTACGAGCAGTACTTC. It is translated as CASSYVVPDREYEQYF.